Listed here is a single T cell receptor (beta chain). Its antigen is currently unknown. These data originate in a study of T-cell reconstitution after alpha-beta-depleted transplantation in children. Study-level results: From newly produced T cells came most of the T-cell counts and diversity one year after transplant.

CDR1 MNHEY and CDR2 SVGAGI come from the germline V gene. V was trimmed by 2 bases and J by 1 base, leaving 9 bases between them. The CDR3 has 14 residues. The TCRbeta library was prepared with unique molecular identifiers. MiXCR was run by TCRdb on the PCR reads, yielding one entry per CDR3 protein. The data show 450,000 to 700,000 distinct CDR3 sequences, 25% to 30% seen once. Sequenced here: PBMCs, sampled before TCRalphabeta/CD19-depleted stem cell transplant. This sequence was found in a boy younger than two with Wiskott-Aldrich syndrome, due to receive a stem cell transplant. This rearrangement joins TRBV6-5 to TRBJ2-7; D not resolved. The CDR3 nucleotides are TGTGCCAGCAGTTACAGCCGGGTATCCTACGAGCAGTACTTC. This gives the protein CASSYSRVSYEQYF.